Below are 32 T cell receptor beta chains sequenced from a single sample in a study of blood T cell repertoires in COVID-19. Repertoires were generated with immunoSEQ multiplex PCR, while TCRdb's copy carries only in-frame clones and drops some. This sample has more than 300,000 clones, with around 83% found just once. Sequencing was performed on PBMCs or T cells enriched from blood (not recorded which). All receptors come from a woman aged 45 to 65 who had recovered from COVID-19.

The chain employs TRBV27 and TRBJ1-2; TRBD1 aligns across 8 bases. V lost 4 bases and J lost 3; bases outside the gene matches: 4. Germline loops: CDR1 MNHEY, CDR2 SMNVEV (reference sequence). The CDR3 runs to 14 residues. The chain's CDR3 is CASSSTGADYGYTF. CDR3 coding DNA: TGTGCCAGCAGTTCGACAGGGGCGGACTATGGCTACACCTTC.

This sequence joins TRBV28 and TRBJ1-1; tentatively, D is TRBD1 (5 bases). V was shortened by 6 bases and J by 1 base, with 15 bases between the two germline ends. The germline V gene has CDR1 MDHEN and CDR2 SYDVKM. The CDR3 runs to 15 residues. The CDR3 DNA reads TGTGCCAGCAGCAGGGTGGGGTTAACGAACACTGAAGCTTTCTTT. The encoded protein is CASSRVGLTNTEAFF.

The J gene is TRBJ1-1, the V gene TRBV9; D might be TRBD1 (5 bases). Trimming pared 4 bases from V and 1 base from J, leaving 8 bases between. CDR3 length: 13 residues. In germline, CDR1 is SGDLS, CDR2 YYNGEE. For the CDR3, the DNA is TGTGCCAGCAGCAGCGGGGGGAACACTGAAGCTTTCTTT. This codes for CASSSGGNTEAFF.

V and J are TRBV6-2 or TRBV6-3 and TRBJ2-7, with TRBD2 identical over 10 bases. V lost 2 bases, J lost 8 bases, and 9 bases stayed unmatched. CDR1 MNHEY and CDR2 SVGEGT come from the germline V gene. This CDR3 comprises 15 residues. The CDR3 nucleotides read TGTGCCAGCAGTTACCCCGGGACTAGCGATTGGCAGCAGTACTTC. Translated, it gives CASSYPGTSDWQQYF.

This chain joins TRBV19 and TRBJ1-2; 7 bases map to TRBD1. CDR1 and CDR2 from the germline V gene are LNHDA and SQIVND (reference sequence). V was pared by 7 bases and J by 8 bases, with 10 bases of the junction left unmatched. CDR3 length: 13 amino acids. The CDR3 sequence is CASTPRQGDGYTF. DNA for the CDR3: TGTGCCAGTACCCCAAGACAGGGTGACGGCTACACCTTC.

The chain joins TRBV7-9 to TRBJ2-1, with D perhaps matching TRBD1 (6 bases). V lost 4 bases and J 6 bases, leaving 10 bases between the germline ends. Per germline, CDR1 SEHNR and CDR2 FQNEAQ (reference sequence). The CDR3 contains 13 residues. CDR3 loop: CASSWVGANEQFF. The CDR3 coding sequence is TGTGCCAGCAGCTGGGTGGGGGCCAATGAGCAGTTCTTC.

The J gene is TRBJ2-5, the V gene TRBV25-1; 7 bases align to TRBD1. Germline assignment: CDR1 MGHDK and CDR2 SYGVNS. The CDR3 spans 16 residues. V shed 3 bases, J shed 0 bases, and the junction held 7 bases outside the gene matches. This chain's CDR3 is CASSEMGTADQETQYF. CDR3 DNA sequence: TGTGCCAGCAGTGAGATGGGGACAGCGGACCAAGAGACCCAGTACTTC.

The J gene is TRBJ1-2, the V gene TRBV19; D is unclear. This CDR3 spans 12 amino acids. CDR1 and CDR2 from the germline V gene are LNHDA and SQIVND (reference sequence). The germline V and J ends were trimmed by 6 bases and 1 base, with 6 bases remaining between them. The CDR3 nucleotides read TGTGCCAGTAGGAGCGGTAACTATGGCTACACCTTC. Encoded protein: CASRSGNYGYTF.

J is TRBJ1-6 and V is TRBV14, with 7 nucleotides matching TRBD1. CDR1 is SGHDN and CDR2 is FVKESK in the germline V gene. The ends lost 2 bases at V and 6 bases at J; junction bases unmatched: 10. The CDR3 totals 17 residues. Written as DNA, the CDR3 is TGTGCCAGCAGCCAAAGGGAGACAGGGCTGGGTAATTCACCCCTCCACTTT. Translation gives CASSQRETGLGNSPLHF.

The chain carries TRBV2 and TRBJ2-5, with 13 bases identical to TRBD2. Germline V gives CDR1 SNHLY, CDR2 FYNNEI. There are 15 residues in the CDR3. The junction had 1 base not matched to a gene; V was cut back by 6 bases and J by 0 bases. This chain's CDR3 is CASRGLAGNQETQYF. The CDR3 DNA is TGTGCCAGCAGGGGACTAGCGGGAAACCAAGAGACCCAGTACTTC.

This sequence joins TRBV3-1 (or the pseudogene TRBV3-2) and TRBJ1-2, with a tentative D call TRBD1 (5 bases). Trimming left V 0 bases short and J 8 bases short, with 13 bases between. CDR1 LGHDT and CDR2 YNNKEL come from the germline V gene (reference sequence). The CDR3 contains 14 residues. The CDR3 region is CASSQDRVKVGYTF. CDR3 nucleotide sequence: TGTGCCAGCAGCCAAGACAGGGTGAAGGTAGGCTACACCTTC.

This rearrangement joins TRBV9 to TRBJ1-1, with TRBD1 matching 8 bases. The length of the CDR3 is 16 residues. J gave up 1 base and V 0 bases, and 5 bases lay outside the gene matches. From germline, CDR1 is SGDLS and CDR2 YYNGEE. CDR3 protein: CASSVGPGTGNTEAFF. Written as DNA, the CDR3 is TGTGCCAGCAGCGTAGGCCCGGGGACAGGGAACACTGAAGCTTTCTTT.

Remarks on this clone: Distinct nucleotide sequences in the sample also encode this CDR3. The rearrangement uses TRBV9 and TRBJ2-3, with TRBD2 matching over 8 bases. Germline V lookup: CDR1 SGDLS, CDR2 YYNGEE. This CDR3 comprises 15 residues. J gave up 1 base and V 0 bases, and 1 base lay outside the gene matches. The chain's CDR3 is CASSVAAGGTDTQYF. CDR3 DNA: TGTGCCAGCAGCGTAGCAGCGGGGGGCACAGATACGCAGTATTTT.

The J gene is TRBJ2-2, the V gene TRBV19; TRBD2 agrees at 9 bases. This CDR3 spans 17 amino acids. Germline CDR1 and CDR2: LNHDA and SQIVND (reference sequence). The junction had 14 bases not matched to a gene; V was cut back by 5 bases and J by 7 bases. The DNA for the CDR3 is TGTGCCAGTAGTCCCAGAGGGGCGGGAGGGCGAGACGGGGAGCTGTTTTTT. It encodes CASSPRGAGGRDGELFF.

The V gene is TRBV6-4, the J gene TRBJ2-3, with 7 bases that match TRBD2. V was pared by 3 bases and J by 1 base, with 4 bases of the junction left unmatched. Germline-derived CDR1 and CDR2 are MRHNA and SNTAGT. The CDR3 spans 15 residues. CDR3 sequence: CASSESGVRTDTQYF. CDR3 coding DNA: TGTGCCAGCAGTGAGAGCGGGGTCCGCACAGATACGCAGTATTTT.

The chain carries TRBV19 and TRBJ2-1; 13 bases are a match to TRBD2. The CDR3 extends over 16 amino acids. The trim removed 4 bases at V and 9 bases at J, leaving 9 bases unmatched. CDR1 LNHDA and CDR2 SQIVND come from the germline V gene (reference sequence). CDR3 protein: CASSRTGLAGEGEQFF. The CDR3 coding sequence is TGTGCCAGTAGTAGAACCGGACTAGCGGGAGAGGGTGAGCAGTTCTTC.

CDR3 DNA: TGCGCCAGCAGCCAAGATGGGGTCGGGAGGGGAGAGACCCAGTACTTC. Translated: CASSQDGVGRGETQYF. The chain combines TRBV4-1 with TRBJ2-5; TRBD2 matches at 8 bases. The V gene end was trimmed by 0 bases and the J gene end by 4 bases; junction bases not matched to a gene: 7. This CDR3 contains 16 residues. Germline CDR1 MGHRA, CDR2 YSYEKL.

The chain recombines TRBV2 with TRBJ1-4; D is possibly TRBD1 (6 bases). V was clipped by 5 bases and J by 7 bases, with 17 bases between them. The germline gives CDR1 SNHLY, CDR2 FYNNEI. The CDR3 is made up of 15 amino acids. CDR3 nucleotide sequence: TGTGCCAGCAGTCAACGGGGGGGCGAGGTTGAAAAACTGTTTTTT. It yields the protein CASSQRGGEVEKLFF.

Here the CDR3 DNA reads TGTGCCAGCAGCCAAGATCTGGCAGCGTACAATGAGCAGTTCTTC. Amino acids: CASSQDLAAYNEQFF. This chain links TRBV4-2 with TRBJ2-1; D gene unclear. The CDR3 is 15 residues long. V dropped 0 bases and J dropped 4 bases, with 10 bases sitting between them. Germline CDR1 reads LGHNA; CDR2 reads YNFKEQ.

V usage is TRBV7-9 and J usage is TRBJ2-5, with D tentatively TRBD1 (6 bases). V lost 1 base and J lost 3, with 12 bases in between. Germline V gene sequence: CDR1 SEHNR, CDR2 FQNEAQ (reference sequence). The CDR3 is 15 amino acids. The CDR3 DNA reads TGTGCCAGCAGCTTAGGACAGGCTAGCAAAGAGACCCAGTACTTC. Encoded protein: CASSLGQASKETQYF.

This chain links TRBV7-2 with TRBJ2-5, with 9 bases lining up with TRBD1. CDR3 length equals 15 residues. Trimming at V came to 5 bases and at J to 5 bases, leaving 9 bases not matched to a gene. The germline V gene encodes CDR1 SGHTA and CDR2 FQGNSA. The CDR3 region has the DNA TGTGCCAGCAGCCCACTACAGGGGGCGAGGGAGACCCAGTACTTC. Protein sequence: CASSPLQGARETQYF.

The chain has TRBV9 and TRBJ2-2, with 7 nucleotides matching TRBD2. V lost 0 bases, J lost 0 bases, and 2 bases stayed unmatched. The CDR3 runs 16 residues. In germline, CDR1 is SGDLS, CDR2 YYNGEE. The CDR3 reads CASSVAGGANTGELFF. The CDR3, as DNA: TGTGCCAGCAGCGTAGCGGGAGGTGCGAACACCGGGGAGCTGTTTTTT.

This chain uses TRBV20-1 with TRBJ1-5; no definite D call. This CDR3 comprises 11 residues. V shed 3 bases and J shed 5 bases, with 5 bases lying between them. The germline gives CDR1 DFQATT, CDR2 SNEGSKA (reference sequence). In DNA form, the CDR3 reads TGCAGTGCTAGTTCAGATCAGCCCCAGCATTTT. Protein: CSASSDQPQHF.

CDR3 in amino acids: CASRPGELTEAFF. CDR3 in DNA: TGTGCCAGCAGGCCCGGTGAATTAACTGAAGCTTTCTTT. The genes are TRBV2 and TRBJ1-1; D not certain. This CDR3 spans 13 amino acids. V was shortened by 6 bases and J by 5 bases, with 13 bases between the two germline ends. Germline CDR1 reads SNHLY; CDR2 reads FYNNEI. Combining the CDR3 with reference TRBV2 and TRBJ1-1 gives the whole variable domain EPEVTQTPSHQVTQMGQEVILRCVPISNHLYFYWYRQILGQKVEFLVSFYNNEISEKSEIFDDQFSVERPDGSNFTLKIRSTKLEDSAMYFCASRPGELTEAFFGQGTRLTVV.

The chain joins TRBV9 to TRBJ1-1, with D tentatively TRBD1 (6 bases). Germline values: CDR1 SGDLS, CDR2 YYNGEE. Trimming left V 6 bases short and J 2 bases short, with 14 bases between. The CDR3 loop spans 14 amino acids. The CDR3 reads CASNLQGINTEAFF. The CDR3 region has the DNA TGTGCCAGCAACCTACAGGGAATTAACACTGAAGCTTTCTTT. The variable domain in full, completed from reference TRBV9 and TRBJ1-1, reads DSGVTQTPKHLITATGQRVTLRCSPRSGDLSVYWYQQSLDQGLQFLIQYYNGEERAKGNILERFSAQQFPDLHSELNLSSLELGDSALYFCASNLQGINTEAFFGQGTRLTVV.

The CDR3 bases are TGTGCCAGCAGCCGGACTAGCGGGGGGGCGGTCTACGAGCAGTACTTC. It yields the protein CASSRTSGGAVYEQYF. The rearrangement links TRBV7-2 to TRBJ2-7; 15 bases agree with TRBD2. The trim removed 5 bases at V and 3 bases at J, leaving 5 bases unmatched. Germline V gene lookup returns CDR1 SGHTA and CDR2 FQGNSA. This CDR3 is 16 amino acids long.

The chain couples TRBV3-1 (or the pseudogene TRBV3-2) to TRBJ1-1; D unresolved. CDR1 and CDR2 (germline): LGHDT, YNNKEL (reference sequence). The CDR3 is made up of 15 amino acids. V was cut by 2 bases and J by 4 bases, with 14 bases left in between. In DNA, the CDR3 is TGTGCCAGCAGCCAATCGCCGGGAAACCCCACTGAAGCTTTCTTT. It yields the protein CASSQSPGNPTEAFF.

The chain couples TRBV5-1 to TRBJ1-2, with D possibly matching TRBD1 (5 bases). The V gene's germline CDR1 is SGHRS and CDR2 YFSETQ. The CDR3 loop spans 13 amino acids. V was pared by 6 bases and J by 4 bases, with 13 bases between. CDR3 in amino acids: CASTDNGGYGYTF. The CDR3 DNA follows: TGCGCCAGCACCGACAACGGGGGCTATGGCTACACCTTC.

This rearrangement joins TRBV5-1 to TRBJ1-6; D is possibly TRBD1 (6 bases). In germline, CDR1 is SGHRS, CDR2 YFSETQ. Deletions cut 4 bases from V and 6 bases from J, with 8 bases between. The CDR3 is made up of 13 amino acids. The chain's CDR3 is CASSPDSNSPLHF. The CDR3 nucleotides read TGCGCCAGCAGCCCGGACAGTAATTCACCCCTCCACTTT.

V is TRBV18 and J is TRBJ2-3; possibly TRBD1 for D (6 bases). The V and J ends lost 1 base and 2 bases respectively, with 13 bases between them. The CDR3 runs 16 residues. Germline values: CDR1 KGHSH, CDR2 LQKENI. The CDR3 protein is CASSPRNRAFTDTQYF. The CDR3 bases are TGTGCCAGCTCACCACGCAACAGGGCCTTCACAGATACGCAGTATTTT.

The chain has TRBV6-6 and TRBJ2-7, with no clear D. The V and J ends lost 0 bases and 7 bases respectively, with 7 bases between them. This CDR3 comprises 12 residues. Germline V gene sequence: CDR1 MNHNY, CDR2 SVGAGI (reference sequence). The CDR3 DNA reads as TGTGCCAGCAGTTACTCCTCAGGTGAGCAGTACTTC. It translates to CASSYSSGEQYF.

V gene TRBV7-9 combines with J gene TRBJ1-2, with 9 bases matching TRBD1. CDR3 length equals 15 residues. CDR1 and CDR2 (germline): SEHNR, FQNEAQ (reference sequence). The V segment lost 4 bases and the J segment 8 bases; nucleotides outside the gene matches: 11. The chain's CDR3 is CASSYRDRAFLGYTF. In nucleotides, the CDR3 is TGTGCCAGCAGCTACCGGGACAGGGCCTTCTTGGGCTACACCTTC.